This entry describes one T cell receptor beta chain. Its antigen is not known. This CDR3 comprises 13 residues. V was trimmed by 6 bases and J by 0 bases, leaving 8 bases between them. CDR1 and CDR2 from the germline V gene are ENHRY and SYGVKD. This entry is derived from a study of cytomegalovirus exposure and HLA in healthy donors. Findings of the study overall: Most of the TCR beta V segments (in an earlier analysis) were productive either about 87% or about 30% of the time. In a later analysis, TCR association rates varied by HLA locus: DRB1 most, HLA-C fewest. Serostatus for CMV was the only available immune exposure information. Other equally common chains were less clonally expanded than HLA-associated TCR beta chains, a later analysis showed.

60 Vbeta and 13 Jbeta primers were used in PCR. Some clones are missing from TCRdb's copy, which holds only in-frame ones; the method was immunoSEQ multiplex PCR. The repertoire holds approximately 220,000 clones, with almost 80% as singletons. Sequencing used PBMCs. The clonotype originates from a man between 18 and 29 years old in good health and CMV-seronegative. The gene calls are TRBV10-3 and TRBJ1-1; a possible D gene is TRBD1 (5 bases). The CDR3 DNA reads TGTGCCATCAGGATACAGGTGAACACTGAAGCTTTCTTT. Its translation is CAIRIQVNTEAFF.